Listed here are 12 T cell receptor beta chains from one sample, sequenced in a study of T cell responses to AZD1222 COVID-19 vaccine (TCRdb year 2021). Taken with the paper, the label for time point translates to: baseline before first vaccination. The library was built by means of the immunoSEQ multiplex PCR assay. The clones in this table, taken by TCRdb from immuneACCESS, are in-frame only. Not every clone is retained; where verified, under half of the shortfall comes from an unresolved V gene, and the cause of the rest is unknown. The sample records 150,000 or so clones, less than 90% of which are singletons. The ten largest make up 1.5% to 2% of the sample. Here the sequenced sample was peripheral blood, taken on day 0 of AZD1222 vaccination. These receptor sequences come from an adult in good health.

This sequence joins TRBV19 and TRBJ1-4; no definite D call. The CDR3 is 16 residues long. V lost 3 bases and J lost 0, with 11 bases in between. The V gene's germline CDR1 is LNHDA and CDR2 SQIVND (reference sequence). CDR3 bases: TGTGCCAGTAGTATTAGGGTCCGTGCAACTAATGAAAAACTGTTTTTT. This gives the protein CASSIRVRATNEKLFF.

The genes are TRBV10-3 and TRBJ2-3, with 8 bases that match TRBD2. V was clipped by 9 bases and J by 3 bases; unmatched bases: 2. Germline V gene data show CDR1 as ENHRY and CDR2 as SYGVKD. This CDR3 has 12 residues. CDR3 bases: TGTGCCATGGGGACTAGGACAGATACGCAGTATTTT. Translation gives CAMGTRTDTQYF.

The chain is built from TRBV7-9 and TRBJ1-4; weak D call: TRBD1 (5 bases). The CDR3 consists of 15 residues. V lost 1 base to trimming and J lost 7 bases, with 13 bases between them. Germline CDR1 and CDR2: SEHNR and FQNEAQ (reference sequence). DNA for the CDR3: TGTGCCAGCAGCTTAGATCGGGGGTTTGGTGAAAAACTGTTTTTT. Translation: CASSLDRGFGEKLFF.

The chain couples TRBV6-5 to TRBJ2-2, with D perhaps TRBD2 (6 bases). Germline V CDR1 and CDR2: MNHEY, SVGAGI. CDR3 length: 16 amino acids. Deletions cut 4 bases from V and 0 bases from J, with 12 bases between. The CDR3 loop reads CASSLAEVTNTGELFF. In nucleotides, the CDR3 is TGTGCCAGCAGTTTAGCGGAGGTGACGAACACCGGGGAGCTGTTTTTT.

The chain recombines TRBV6-5 with TRBJ2-6; maybe TRBD2 (6 bases). V lost 4 bases and J lost 4, with 11 bases in between. Germline lookup yields CDR1 MNHEY and CDR2 SVGAGI. CDR3 size: 15 residues. In nucleotides, the CDR3 is TGTGCCAGCAGTTTGGGGGGTGCAGGGGCCAACGTCCTGACTTTC. It is translated as CASSLGGAGANVLTF.

V and J are TRBV4-3 and TRBJ2-2, with 8 bases identical to TRBD1. CDR3 size: 16 residues. The V gene's germline CDR1 is LGHNA and CDR2 YSLEER. The V and J ends lost 3 bases and 10 bases, in that order; junction bases with no gene match: 13. In nucleotides, the CDR3 is TGCGCCAGCAGCCACACGACAGGGGCCCCCCGTGCGGAGCTGTTTTTT. Protein sequence: CASSHTTGAPRAELFF.

CDR3 loop: CATSRGGLAVQGEQFF. The CDR3 DNA sequence: TGTGCCACCAGCAGAGGGGGGCTAGCGGTACAGGGTGAGCAGTTCTTC. The chain employs TRBV15 and TRBJ2-1; a possible D gene is TRBD2 (7 bases). Deletions cut 1 base from V and 9 bases from J, with 19 bases between. This CDR3 is built from 16 residues. Germline assignment: CDR1 LNHNV and CDR2 YYDKDF (reference sequence).

The rearrangement uses TRBV15 and TRBJ2-3; 9 positions match TRBD1. This CDR3 has 16 amino acids. Germline V gene data show CDR1 as LNHNV and CDR2 as YYDKDF (reference sequence). The V and J ends lost 4 bases and 2 bases, in that order; junction bases with no gene match: 7. The CDR3 nucleotides read TGTGCCACCAGCAACACCGGGACAGGGACCACAGATACGCAGTATTTT. Its translation is CATSNTGTGTTDTQYF. Looking up the rest from reference TRBV15 and TRBJ2-3 gives the full variable domain: DAMVIQNPRYQVTQFGKPVTLSCSQTLNHNVMYWYQQKSSQAPKLLFHYYDKDFNNEADTPDNFQSRRPNTSFCFLDIRSPGLGDTAMYLCATSNTGTGTTDTQYFGPGTRLTVL.

V gene TRBV9 combines with J gene TRBJ1-6; no clear D. Germline V lookup: CDR1 SGDLS, CDR2 YYNGEE. The V end lost 0 bases, the J end lost 7 bases, and 5 bases lay between the germline ends. The CDR3 loop spans 13 amino acids. The CDR3 here is CASSVGVNSPLHF. CDR3 in DNA: TGTGCCAGCAGCGTAGGGGTCAATTCACCCCTCCACTTT.

This chain links TRBV28 with TRBJ1-6; a possible D gene is TRBD1 (5 bases). There are 15 residues in the CDR3. V was pared by 8 bases and J by 7 bases, with 18 bases between. CDR1 is MDHEN and CDR2 is SYDVKM in the germline V gene. CDR3 loop: CASWGRDRRNSPLHF. For the CDR3, the DNA is TGTGCCAGCTGGGGAAGGGACCGTAGAAATTCACCCCTCCACTTT.

The V gene is TRBV5-8, the J gene TRBJ1-5; possible D gene TRBD1, 5 bases. Germline V lookup: CDR1 SGHTS, CDR2 YDEGEE. The CDR3 spans 12 residues. Trimming took off 3 bases at V and 9 bases at J, with 10 bases between the two ends. The CDR3 DNA follows: TGTGCCAGCAGCTCTGACGGGGGGCCCCAGCATTTT. It yields the protein CASSSDGGPQHF.

This chain connects TRBV30 to TRBJ1-6, with 7 bases fitting TRBD1. The J segment lost 7 bases and the V segment lost 8 bases, leaving 8 bases of the junction unmatched. This CDR3 contains 13 residues. Germline V lookup: CDR1 GTSNPN, CDR2 SVGIG (reference sequence). Here the CDR3 reads CATQGGPNSPLHF. The CDR3 region has the DNA TGTGCCACCCAGGGGGGCCCCAATTCACCCCTCCACTTT.